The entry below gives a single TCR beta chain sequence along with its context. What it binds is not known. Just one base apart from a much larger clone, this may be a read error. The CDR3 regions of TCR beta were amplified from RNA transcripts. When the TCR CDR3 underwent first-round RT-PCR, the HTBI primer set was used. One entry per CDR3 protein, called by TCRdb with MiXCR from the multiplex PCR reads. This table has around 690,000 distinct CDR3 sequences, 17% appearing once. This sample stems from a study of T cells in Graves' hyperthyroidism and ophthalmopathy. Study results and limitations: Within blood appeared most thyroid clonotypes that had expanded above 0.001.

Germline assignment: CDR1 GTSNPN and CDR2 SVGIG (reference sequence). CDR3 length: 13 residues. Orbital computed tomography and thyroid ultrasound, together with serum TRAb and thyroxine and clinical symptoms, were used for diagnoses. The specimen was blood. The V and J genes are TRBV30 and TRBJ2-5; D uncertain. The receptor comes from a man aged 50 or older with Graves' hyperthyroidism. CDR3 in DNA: TGTGCCCGGAGCCCGGGCACCCAAGAGACCCAGTACTTC. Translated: CARSPGTQETQYF.